The clone carrying this T cell receptor (beta chain) was observed at least ten times. The antigen is not known. The record originates from a study of identical twins. Findings of the study overall: Compared with models, monozygotic twins showed more out-of-frame TCR alpha sharing. It was cross-sectional statistical analysis, not following the same donors, that the conclusions relied on. Memory repertoires lacked the insertion deficit that abundant cord blood beta clonotypes showed.

TCRdb processed the 5' RACE reads anew with MiXCR; each CDR3 protein has one entry. Seen here are 450,000 to 650,000 distinct CDR3 sequences, around 15% observed once, and the top ten hold about 0.4%. This same sample was also taken into another study, of yellow fever vaccine responses in identical twins. That paper states: Reportedly, twins showed a vaccine T cell response that looked partly convergent and partly personalized.

This clonotype was sampled from a woman between 18 and 29 years old in good health. The source material was CD4+ T cells sorted from blood.

CDR3 amino acids: CASSFGYSTDTQYF. The CDR3 coding sequence is TGTGCCAGCAGTTTTGGATATAGCACAGATACGCAGTATTTT. The rearrangement joins TRBV12-3 or TRBV12-4 to TRBJ2-3, with D uncertain. The CDR3 sequence is 14 residues long. Trimming took off 3 bases at V and 0 bases at J, with 7 bases between the two ends.